The 5 T cell receptor beta chains given below trace back to one sample, sequenced in a study of CD8+ T cells in alopecia areata. Extraction and reverse transcription of RNA yielded cDNA as the sequencing template. The method was immunoSEQ multiplex PCR; TCRdb's version includes in-frame clones alone and lacks a portion of them. The repertoire holds 100,000 to 130,000 clones, with about 60% as singletons. Sequencing was performed on NKG2D-low CD8+ T cells sorted from blood. These receptor sequences come from a human donor with alopecia areata.

The chain is built from TRBV9 and TRBJ2-7; D is possibly TRBD1 or TRBD2 (5 bases each). The CDR3 consists of 13 residues. V lost 5 bases and J lost 2, with 11 bases in between. Germline-derived CDR1 and CDR2 are SGDLS and YYNGEE. This CDR3 is CASSRDATYEQYF. The CDR3 coding sequence is TGTGCCAGCAGTAGGGACGCCACCTACGAGCAGTACTTC.

The V gene is TRBV6-5, the J gene TRBJ1-3; D gene ambiguous. Germline CDR1 and CDR2: MNHEY and SVGAGI. This CDR3 spans 16 amino acids. Trimming cost V 0 bases and J 0 bases, with 9 bases left between them. The CDR3 reads CASSYSQKVSGNTIYF. The CDR3 nucleotides read TGTGCCAGCAGTTACTCGCAGAAAGTCTCTGGAAACACCATATATTTT.

The chain carries TRBV2 and TRBJ1-1, with 10 nucleotides matching TRBD1. The V segment lost 4 bases and the J segment 5 bases; nucleotides outside the gene matches: 4. The CDR3 extends over 14 amino acids. The germline V gene encodes CDR1 SNHLY and CDR2 FYNNEI. The CDR3 protein is CASSAGTGVTEAFF. CDR3 nucleotides: TGTGCCAGCAGTGCCGGGACAGGGGTTACTGAAGCTTTCTTT.

The chain uses TRBV9 and TRBJ1-1, with a weak D call TRBD1 (6 bases). The CDR3 loop spans 14 amino acids. The V gene's germline CDR1 is SGDLS and CDR2 YYNGEE. V lost 3 bases to trimming and J lost 6 bases, with 15 bases between them. CDR3 residues: CASSGGGGRPEAFF. CDR3 coding DNA: TGTGCCAGCAGCGGAGGGGGGGGTCGTCCTGAAGCTTTCTTT.

The chain carries TRBV27 and TRBJ1-2; no clear D gene. This CDR3 comprises 12 residues. V gave up 3 bases and J gave up 7 bases, with 9 bases separating them. Germline values: CDR1 MNHEY, CDR2 SMNVEV (reference sequence). In nucleotides, the CDR3 is TGTGCCAGCAGTTTCCGGGCCAGTGGCTACACCTTC. It is translated as CASSFRASGYTF.